The present TCR beta chain was sequenced within a study of T-cell reconstitution after alpha-beta-depleted transplantation in children. Study findings and constraints: Several hundred expanded graft clones reportedly supplied alpha-beta T cells about two months after transplant.

Unique molecular identifiers tagged the TCRbeta library. One entry per CDR3 protein results from TCRdb running MiXCR on the PCR reads. The sample lists under 50,000 distinct CDR3 sequences, about 50% occurring once. Points on this clonotype: What it recognizes is unknown.

Germline-derived CDR1 and CDR2 are MNHEY and SVGAGI. The ends lost 0 bases at V and 4 bases at J; junction bases unmatched: 8. This CDR3 comprises 17 residues. Sequenced here: peripheral blood, sampled before TCRalphabeta/CD19-depleted stem cell transplant. The source of this sequence is a boy less than two years old with SCID, due to receive a stem cell transplant. The rearrangement links TRBV6-5 to TRBJ2-3; 9 bases map to TRBD1. CDR3 nucleotides: TGTGCCAGCAGTTACTCATCACAGGGGGCGCCCCCAGATACGCAGTATTTT. This gives the protein CASSYSSQGAPPDTQYF.